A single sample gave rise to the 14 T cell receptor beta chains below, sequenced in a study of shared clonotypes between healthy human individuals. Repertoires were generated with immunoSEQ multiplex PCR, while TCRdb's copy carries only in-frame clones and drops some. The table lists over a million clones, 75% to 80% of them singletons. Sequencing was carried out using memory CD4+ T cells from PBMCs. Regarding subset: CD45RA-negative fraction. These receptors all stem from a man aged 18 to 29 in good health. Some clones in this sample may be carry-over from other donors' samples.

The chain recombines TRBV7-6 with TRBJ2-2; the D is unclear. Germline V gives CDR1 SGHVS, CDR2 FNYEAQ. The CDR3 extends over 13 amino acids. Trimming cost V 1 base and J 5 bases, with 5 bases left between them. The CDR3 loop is CASSLDLTGELFF. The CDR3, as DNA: TGTGCCAGCAGCTTAGATTTGACCGGGGAGCTGTTTTTT.

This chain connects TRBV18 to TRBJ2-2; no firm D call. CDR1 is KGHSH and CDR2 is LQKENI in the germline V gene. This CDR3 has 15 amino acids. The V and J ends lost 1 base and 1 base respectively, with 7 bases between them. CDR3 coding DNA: TGTGCCAGCTCACCACAGGAGCGGAACACCGGGGAGCTGTTTTTT. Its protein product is CASSPQERNTGELFF.

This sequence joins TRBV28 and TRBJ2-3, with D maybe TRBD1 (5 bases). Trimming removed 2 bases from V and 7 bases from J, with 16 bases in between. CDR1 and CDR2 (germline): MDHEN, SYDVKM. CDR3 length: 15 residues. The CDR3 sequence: CASSLAGQILNTQYF. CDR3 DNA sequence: TGTGCCAGCAGTTTAGCAGGGCAGATTTTAAATACGCAGTATTTT. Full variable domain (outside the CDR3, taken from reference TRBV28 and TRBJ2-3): DVKVTQSSRYLVKRTGEKVFLECVQDMDHENMFWYRQDPGLGLRLIYFSYDVKMKEKGDIPEGYSVSREKKERFSLILESASTNQTSMYLCASSLAGQILNTQYFGPGTRLTVL.

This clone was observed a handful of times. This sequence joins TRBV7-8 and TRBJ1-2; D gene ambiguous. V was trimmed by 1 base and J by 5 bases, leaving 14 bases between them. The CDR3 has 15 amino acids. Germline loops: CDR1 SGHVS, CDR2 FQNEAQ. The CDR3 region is CASSLGWGPMYGYTF. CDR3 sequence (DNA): TGTGCCAGCAGCTTAGGGTGGGGTCCAATGTATGGCTACACCTTC.

The CDR3 nucleotides read TGCGCCAGCAGCCGAGAGACGATCCTTGGGACAGGGGTAAACGAGCAGTACTTC. This sequence encodes CASSRETILGTGVNEQYF. The V and J genes are TRBV4-1 and TRBJ2-7; 10 positions match TRBD1. The CDR3 spans 18 residues. The germline gives CDR1 MGHRA, CDR2 YSYEKL. The V gene end was trimmed by 4 bases and the J gene end by 5 bases; junction bases not matched to a gene: 17.

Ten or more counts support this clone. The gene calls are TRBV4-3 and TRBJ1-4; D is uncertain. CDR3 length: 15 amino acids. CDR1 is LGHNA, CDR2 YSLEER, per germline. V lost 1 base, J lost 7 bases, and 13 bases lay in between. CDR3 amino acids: CASSQVGRWGEKLFF. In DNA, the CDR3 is TGCGCCAGCAGCCAAGTGGGAAGATGGGGTGAAAAACTGTTTTTT.

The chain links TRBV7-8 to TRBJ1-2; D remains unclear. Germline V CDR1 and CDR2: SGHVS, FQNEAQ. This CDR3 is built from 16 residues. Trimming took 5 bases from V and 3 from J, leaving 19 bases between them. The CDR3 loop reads CASSRGPTRVDYGYTF. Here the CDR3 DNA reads TGTGCCAGCAGCCGCGGACCCACACGAGTAGACTATGGCTACACCTTC.

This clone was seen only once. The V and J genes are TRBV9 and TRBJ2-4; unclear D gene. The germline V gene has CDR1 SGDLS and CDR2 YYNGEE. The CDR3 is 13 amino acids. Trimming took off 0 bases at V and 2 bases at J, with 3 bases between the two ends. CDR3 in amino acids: CASSVGPKNIQYF. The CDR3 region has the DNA TGTGCCAGCAGCGTAGGCCCCAAAAACATTCAGTACTTC.

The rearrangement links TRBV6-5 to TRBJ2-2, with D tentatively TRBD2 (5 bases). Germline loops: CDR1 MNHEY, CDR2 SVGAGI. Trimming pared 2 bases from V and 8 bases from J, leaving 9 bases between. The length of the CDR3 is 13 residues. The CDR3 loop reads CASSYLREGELFF. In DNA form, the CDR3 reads TGTGCCAGCAGTTACCTAAGGGAGGGGGAGCTGTTTTTT.

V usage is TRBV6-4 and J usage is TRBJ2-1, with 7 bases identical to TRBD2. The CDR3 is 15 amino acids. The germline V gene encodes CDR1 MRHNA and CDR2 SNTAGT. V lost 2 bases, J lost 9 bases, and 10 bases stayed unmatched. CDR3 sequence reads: CASSDRPGEGSEQFF. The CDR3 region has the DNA TGTGCCAGCAGTGACCGACCGGGGGAGGGCAGTGAGCAGTTCTTC.

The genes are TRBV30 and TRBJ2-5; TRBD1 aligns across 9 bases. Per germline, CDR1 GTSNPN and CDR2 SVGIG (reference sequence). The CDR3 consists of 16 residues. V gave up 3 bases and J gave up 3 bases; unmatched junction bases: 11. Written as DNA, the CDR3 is TGTGCCTGGAGAGGAGCCGGGACAGGGCTGAAAGAGACCCAGTACTTC. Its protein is CAWRGAGTGLKETQYF. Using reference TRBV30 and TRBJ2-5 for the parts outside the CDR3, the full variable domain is SQTIHQWPATLVQPVGSPLSLECTVEGTSNPNLYWYRQAAGRGLQLLFYSVGIGQISSEVPQNLSASRPQDRQFILSSKKLLLSDSGFYLCAWRGAGTGLKETQYFGPGTRLLVL.

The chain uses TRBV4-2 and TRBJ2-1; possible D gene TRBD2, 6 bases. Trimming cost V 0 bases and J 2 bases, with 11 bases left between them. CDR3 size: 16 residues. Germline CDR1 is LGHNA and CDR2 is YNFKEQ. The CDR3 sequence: CASSQEGPGAYNEQFF. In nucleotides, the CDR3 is TGTGCCAGCAGCCAAGAGGGTCCGGGAGCCTACAATGAGCAGTTCTTC.

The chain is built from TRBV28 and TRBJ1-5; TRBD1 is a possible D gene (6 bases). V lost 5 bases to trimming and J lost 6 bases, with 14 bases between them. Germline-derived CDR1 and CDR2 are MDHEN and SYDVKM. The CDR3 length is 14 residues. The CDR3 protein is CASSPRGLLQPQHF. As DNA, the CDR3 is TGTGCCAGCAGTCCGAGGGGGTTGCTTCAGCCCCAGCATTTT.

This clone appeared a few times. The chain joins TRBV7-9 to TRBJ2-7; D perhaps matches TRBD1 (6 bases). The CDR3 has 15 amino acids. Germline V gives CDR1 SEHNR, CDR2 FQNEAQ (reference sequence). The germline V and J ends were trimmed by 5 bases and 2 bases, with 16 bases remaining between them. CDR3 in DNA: TGTGCCAGCAGCCTCCTCGGGACACCAACCTACGAGCAGTACTTC. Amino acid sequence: CASSLLGTPTYEQYF. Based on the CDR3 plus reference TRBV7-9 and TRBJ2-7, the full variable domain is DTGVSQNPRHKITKRGQNVTFRCDPISEHNRLYWYRQTLGQGPEFLTYFQNEAQLEKSRLLSDRFSAERPKGSFSTLEIQRTEQGDSAMYLCASSLLGTPTYEQYFGPGTRLTVT.